This TCR beta chain was documented in a study of control samples from healthy donors and cancer patients. The repertoire was sequenced with immunoSEQ multiplex PCR; TCRdb's copy has only in-frame clones and lacks some. Here the sample spans 98,000 or so clones, about four fifths being singletons. The TCR was taken from a woman younger than 45 in good health. Sequences were obtained from blood.

The DNA of the CDR3 is TGTGCCAGCAGCCACGGACTAGCGGGGACCTACGAGCAGTACTTC. It yields the protein CASSHGLAGTYEQYF. The rearrangement joins TRBV7-2 to TRBJ2-7; 12 bases fit TRBD2. The CDR3 is made up of 15 amino acids. Germline V gene data show CDR1 as SGHTA and CDR2 as FQGNSA. Losses at the gene ends were 5 bases for V and 2 bases for J; bases not matched to a gene: 4.